The clone carrying this T cell receptor beta chain is classed as medium-sized (0.01 to 0.1%). What it recognizes is unknown. A library made for alpha chains picked up this beta chain off target, so its size means little. Time point in this sample: sample taken at primary tumor resection. Via MiXCR, TCRdb re-called the 5' RACE reads, giving one row per CDR3 protein. This sample has over 5,500 distinct CDR3 sequences, with more than 12% found just once. This entry belongs to a study of spatial heterogeneity in lung cancer. Study context: The study consistently detected more beta-chain than alpha-chain sequences. Study-wide results and caveats: Tumors with more nonsynonymous mutations had more expanded intratumoral alpha and beta TCRs.

V was trimmed by 7 bases and J by 0 bases, leaving 12 bases between them. In germline, CDR1 is SGHRS, CDR2 YFSETQ. This CDR3 is 14 amino acids long. This TCR was recovered from a male donor with early-stage non-small cell lung cancer. The specimen was lung tumor tissue, collected at surgery. The chain couples TRBV5-1 to TRBJ2-3; D is perhaps TRBD1 (5 bases). The CDR3 coding sequence is TGCGCCAGCCGTCCGCAGGGCAGCACAGATACGCAGTATTTT. This codes for CASRPQGSTDTQYF.